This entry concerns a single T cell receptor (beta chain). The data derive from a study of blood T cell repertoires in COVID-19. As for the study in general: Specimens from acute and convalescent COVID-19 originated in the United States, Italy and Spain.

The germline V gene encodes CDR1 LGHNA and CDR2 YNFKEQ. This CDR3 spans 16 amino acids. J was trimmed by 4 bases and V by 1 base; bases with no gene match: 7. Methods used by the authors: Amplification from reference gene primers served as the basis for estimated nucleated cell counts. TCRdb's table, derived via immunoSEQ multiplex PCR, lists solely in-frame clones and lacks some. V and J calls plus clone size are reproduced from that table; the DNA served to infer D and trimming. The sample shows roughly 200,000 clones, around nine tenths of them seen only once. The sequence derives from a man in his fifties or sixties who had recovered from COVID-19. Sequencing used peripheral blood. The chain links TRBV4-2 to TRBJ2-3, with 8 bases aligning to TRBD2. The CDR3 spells CASSQGNSGASDTQYF. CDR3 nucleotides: TGTGCCAGCAGCCAAGGAAATAGCGGGGCCTCAGATACGCAGTATTTT.